This TCR beta chain is from a study of blood T cell repertoires in COVID-19. This CDR3 is 14 amino acids long. Trimming removed 6 bases at V and 5 bases at J, with 13 bases between. Germline values: CDR1 MDHEN, CDR2 SYDVKM. As processed by the authors: Using reference gene primer amplification, nucleated cell counts were estimated. Data came from immunoSEQ multiplex PCR; TCRdb stores just in-frame clones and leaves some out. The V and J calls and clone size come from that table; D and trimming were worked out from the DNA. The sample has roughly 120,000 clones; roughly nine tenths are singletons. Sequenced sample: peripheral blood. The rearrangement uses TRBV28 and TRBJ1-4; no clear D. This clonotype was obtained from a man aged 65-85 years with active or convalescent COVID-19. CDR3 in DNA: TGTGCCAGCAGCCCCCCGGGGTACAATGAAAAACTGTTTTTT. Translation: CASSPPGYNEKLFF.